This entry lists 5 T cell receptor beta chains sequenced from one sample in a study of cytomegalovirus exposure and HLA in healthy donors. Primers included in the PCR were 60 Vbeta and 13 Jbeta primers. The protocol was immunoSEQ multiplex PCR, while the TCRdb copy is restricted to in-frame clones and leaves out a portion. Of roughly 140,000 clones listed, 80% are singletons. Sample: PBMCs. The source of these receptors is a male donor in good health and CMV-seronegative.

The V and J genes are TRBV6-5 and TRBJ1-2, with D perhaps TRBD1 (6 bases). This CDR3 region has 14 residues. V lost 2 bases, J lost 6 bases, and 13 bases lay in between. Looked up from germline, CDR1 is MNHEY and CDR2 is SVGAGI. Written as DNA, the CDR3 is TGTGCCAGCAGTTACGGCAGGGGTGTACATGGCTACACCTTC. Its translation: CASSYGRGVHGYTF.

The count of this clone is one. The CDR3 nucleotides read TGCGCCAGCAGATCCGGACAGGGCGATTCACCCCTCCACTTT. Translating gives CASRSGQGDSPLHF. This chain links TRBV5-1 with TRBJ1-6, with 8 positions matching TRBD1. CDR1 and CDR2 from the germline V gene are SGHRS and YFSETQ. With V trimmed by 5 bases and J by 8 bases, 6 bases remained unmatched. The CDR3 runs to 14 residues.

V gene TRBV10-1 combines with J gene TRBJ1-2, with TRBD1 matching 7 bases. V lost 6 bases to trimming and J lost 2 bases; unmatched junction nucleotides: 3. The CDR3 is 13 amino acids. CDR1 and CDR2 (germline): WNHNN, SYGVQD (reference sequence). The CDR3 DNA reads as TGCGCCAGCAGGGACAGGCCAAACTATGGCTACACCTTC. Its translation is CASRDRPNYGYTF.

The rearrangement joins TRBV7-6 to TRBJ2-3, with 7 nucleotides matching TRBD1. V lost 4 bases, J lost 9 bases, and 13 bases stayed unmatched. CDR1 is SGHVS and CDR2 is FNYEAQ in the germline V gene. The CDR3 is 15 residues long. CDR3 nucleotides: TGTGCCAGCAGCTCACCCACCCCCACAGGGGCCACGCAGTATTTT. This encodes CASSSPTPTGATQYF.

This clone was detected only once. The chain is built from TRBV7-2 and TRBJ1-2; no definite D call. CDR3 length: 12 amino acids. The ends were cut back, 3 bases at V and 4 bases at J, with 6 bases in the middle. Germline assignment: CDR1 SGHTA and CDR2 FQGNSA. The chain's CDR3 is CASSFSSYGYTF. The DNA for the CDR3 is TGTGCCAGCAGCTTTAGTAGCTATGGCTACACCTTC.